The rows below give T cell receptor beta chains drawn from one sample of a study of cytomegalovirus exposure and HLA in healthy donors. Produced via immunoSEQ multiplex PCR; TCRdb's table is partial and in-frame only. The data contain about 130,000 clones, 84% of them singletons. Source material: PBMCs. The receptor source for this set is a woman aged 18-35 years in good health and CMV-seropositive. Both conserved end residues are part of each CDR3. Each record gives: J gene, clone size, V gene, D gene, CDR3 DNA, CDR3 protein. A D gene is named only where the DNA matches it firmly. Clone size is not always given. Where it is, it says once, few, many or a class for expanded clones.

TRBJ2-2 | - | TRBV5-1 | - | TGCGCCAGCAGCTTGGTGGCGAGCGCGAACACCGGGGAGCTGTTTTTT | CASSLVASANTGELFF
TRBJ2-5 | once | TRBV27 | TRBD1 | TGTGCCAGCCCCCGGACAGGGTACTACCAAGAGACCCAGTACTTC | CASPRTGYYQETQYF
TRBJ1-5 | - | TRBV18 | - | TGTGCCAGCTCACCACCGATTGGTTCGGGGAGCAATCAGCCCCAGCATTTT | CASSPPIGSGSNQPQHF
TRBJ2-1 | - | TRBV11-2 | - | TGTGCCAGCAGCTTAGGGGGACTCGATAATGAGCAGTTCTTC | CASSLGGLDNEQFF
TRBJ2-1 | - | TRBV7-3 | TRBD1 | TGTGCCAGCAGCCCCTTCGTGACAGGGGGGAATGAGCAGTTCTTC | CASSPFVTGGNEQFF
TRBJ1-6 | many | TRBV2 | TRBD1 | TGTGCCAGCAGGGGAGGGACAGGGGAGTCTTCACCCCTCCACTTT | CASRGGTGESSPLHF
TRBJ1-1 | - | TRBV5-6 | TRBD1 | TGTGCCAGCAGCTTACGACAGGGGGCCGGCACTGAAGCTTTCTTT | CASSLRQGAGTEAFF
TRBJ2-5 | - | TRBV5-4 | TRBD2 | TGTGCCAGCAGCCTGACTAGCGGGGGGAGGGAGACCCAGTACTTC | CASSLTSGGRETQYF
TRBJ2-7 | - | TRBV5-8 | TRBD2 | TGTGCCAGCAGCTTGCGACTAGCGGCTCCCTACGAGCAGTACTTC | CASSLRLAAPYEQYF
TRBJ2-3 | - | TRBV15 | - | TGTGCCACCAGCAGACCGGGCCCTAAGAAGCGGGGCACAGATACGCAGTATTTT | CATSRPGPKKRGTDTQYF
TRBJ2-5 | - | TRBV7-9 | TRBD1 | TGTGCCAGCAGCTTCATACCCTGGAAGGCAGGGGGCCTGAAGACCCAGTACTTC | CASSFIPWKAGGLKTQYF
TRBJ1-6 | - | TRBV6-4 | TRBD1 | TGTGCCAGCAGTGAACTTGGGGGACAGGGTAATTCACCCCTCCACTTT | CASSELGGQGNSPLHF
TRBJ2-1 | - | TRBV7-6 | - | TGTGCCAGCAGCTTAGAGCCAACTAGCTCCTACAATGAGCAGTTCTTC | CASSLEPTSSYNEQFF
TRBJ2-7 | - | TRBV5-1 | TRBD1 | TGCGCCAGCAGCGTCGACCACAGGGGGCTGGCCTACGAGCAGTACTTC | CASSVDHRGLAYEQYF
TRBJ2-7 | - | TRBV7-9 | TRBD2 | TGTGCCAGCAGTCCAGGACTAGCGTCCTACGAGCAGTACTTC | CASSPGLASYEQYF
TRBJ2-7 | - | TRBV10-1 | - | TGCGCCAGCAGTGGACAATCACGAGACGAGCAGTACTTC | CASSGQSRDEQYF
TRBJ1-6 | - | TRBV7-3 | - | TGTGCCAGCAGCTTATCGGGGAGAGGTTCACCCCTCCACTTT | CASSLSGRGSPLHF
TRBJ1-1 | - | TRBV10-1 | - | TGCGCCAGCAGAAAGACAGGAAACACTGAAGCTTTCTTT | CASRKTGNTEAFF
TRBJ1-2 | - | TRBV19 | - | TGTGCCAGTAGTGCCATACAGGGTGTCTATGGCTACACCTTC | CASSAIQGVYGYTF
TRBJ1-1 | - | TRBV9 | - | TGTGCCAGCAGTACAGGGTGGACCACTGAAGCTTTCTTT | CASSTGWTTEAFF
TRBJ1-5 | few | TRBV18 | - | TGTGCCAGCTCACCGGACAGCGAAGATCAGCCCCAGCATTTT | CASSPDSEDQPQHF
TRBJ1-5 | - | TRBV5-6 | - | TGTGCCAGCAGCTCCCAGACAGATCGTTCATCCCAGCATTTT | CASSSQTDRSSQHF
TRBJ2-7 | - | TRBV5-1 | TRBD1 | TGCGCCAGCAGCTGGGACAGGGGCTACGAGCAGTACTTC | CASSWDRGYEQYF
TRBJ1-5 | - | TRBV28 | - | TGTGCCAGCAGGCCAGGGTCCCTGGAGCAGCCCCAGCATTTT | CASRPGSLEQPQHF
TRBJ2-2 | few | TRBV19 | TRBD2 | TGTGCTTCCAGAGCGGGACTAGCGGGGGGGACCAACACCGGGGAGCTGTTTTTT | CASRAGLAGGTNTGELFF
TRBJ2-7 | - | TRBV5-4 | TRBD1 | TGTGCCAGCAGCTTGGACAGGGGGCTGGTCGAGCAGTACTTC | CASSLDRGLVEQYF
TRBJ1-1 | - | TRBV10-3 | - | TGTGCCATCAGTGAGTCCGCAGGAGGGGCTTTCTTT | CAISESAGGAFF
TRBJ2-7 | few | TRBV29-1 | TRBD1 | TGCAGCGTTGAACGGCAACTTGGGCAGGGGGTACCCTACGAGCAGTACTTC | CSVERQLGQGVPYEQYF
TRBJ1-1 | - | TRBV16 | - | TGTGCCAGCAGCCCTCAGGACACCAACACTGAAGCTTTCTTT | CASSPQDTNTEAFF
TRBJ2-7 | - | TRBV7-6 | TRBD2 | TGTGCCAGCAGCTTAGGGGCGGGGGGACACTACGAGCAGTACTTC | CASSLGAGGHYEQYF
TRBJ1-5 | - | TRBV7-7 | - | TGTGCCAGCAGCTTTCGGGGGGGTTCTCGAAATCAGCCCCAGCATTTT | CASSFRGGSRNQPQHF
TRBJ2-7 | - | TRBV5-5 | - | TGTGCCAGCAGCTTCCTTGGGGGCGGGTACGAGCAGTACTTC | CASSFLGGGYEQYF
TRBJ2-2 | - | TRBV5-1 | TRBD2 | TGCGCCAGCAGCGGTCTCGCGGGGGGGAACGGGGAGCTGTTTTTT | CASSGLAGGNGELFF
TRBJ2-3 | few | TRBV9 | - | TGTGCCAGCAGCGTAGAGGGGATCACAGATACGCAGTATTTT | CASSVEGITDTQYF
TRBJ2-7 | - | TRBV7-6 | - | TGTGCCAGCAGCCCCCTAATGCCCGAGCAGTACTTC | CASSPLMPEQYF
TRBJ2-7 | - | TRBV4-1 | - | TGCGCCAGCAGCCAAGATCTAGCGCTCGGCTCCTACGAGCAGTACTTC | CASSQDLALGSYEQYF
TRBJ2-1 | - | TRBV2 | - | TGTGCCAGCAGTGAACTCGGGGGACCTGATGAGCAGTTCTTC | CASSELGGPDEQFF
TRBJ2-5 | - | TRBV28 | TRBD1 | TGTGCCATCACAACAGGGGGCGTAGAGACCCAGTACTTC | CAITTGGVETQYF
TRBJ1-6 | once | TRBV5-1 | - | TGCGCCAGCAGCTTAGGATCTGGGGGGAAGGATAATTCACCCCTCCACTTT | CASSLGSGGKDNSPLHF
TRBJ1-1 | - | TRBV4-1 | TRBD1 | TGCGCCAGCAGCCACACGGGACAGGGGGTTACTGAAGCTTTCTTT | CASSHTGQGVTEAFF
TRBJ2-1 | - | TRBV6-1 | TRBD1 | TGTGCCAGCAGTGAAGGAACAGGGGGCTACAATGAGCAGTTCTTC | CASSEGTGGYNEQFF
TRBJ1-3 | once | TRBV5-6 | - | TGTGCCAGCAGCTTGCCCAGCTCTGGAAACACCATATATTTT | CASSLPSSGNTIYF
TRBJ1-2 | - | TRBV7-9 | - | TGTGCCAGCAGCTTAGTGTTAGGGACACCGAAGGATGGCTACACCTTC | CASSLVLGTPKDGYTF
TRBJ1-4 | few | TRBV5-1 | - | TGCGCCAGCAGCTTACCACAGGGAGAAAAACTGTTTTTT | CASSLPQGEKLFF
TRBJ2-7 | - | TRBV7-7 | - | TGTGCTAGCAGCTTAGAATGGGGCAACGAGCAGTACTTC | CASSLEWGNEQYF
TRBJ2-4 | - | TRBV7-2 | - | TGTGCCAGCAGCTTATGGGCAGACCTAGCCAAAAACATTCAGTACTTC | CASSLWADLAKNIQYF
TRBJ2-5 | - | TRBV4-1 | - | TGCGCCAGCAGCCAAGATCATGGCAGGGGGGTCCAAGAGACCCAGTACTTC | CASSQDHGRGVQETQYF
TRBJ2-7 | - | TRBV5-1 | - | TGCGCCAGCAGCTTGGTAGGAGCCGCCGCCTACGAGCAGTACTTC | CASSLVGAAAYEQYF
TRBJ2-5 | - | TRBV11-2 | - | TGTGCCAGCAGCTCCAACAAGAAGACCCAGTACTTC | CASSSNKKTQYF
TRBJ1-1 | few | TRBV6-1 | - | TGTGCCGGCGGATACGGGTGGAACACTGAAGCTTTCTTT | CAGGYGWNTEAFF
TRBJ1-1 | - | TRBV6-1 | - | TGTGCCAGCAGTGAACGTGAAGCTTTCTTT | CASSEREAFF